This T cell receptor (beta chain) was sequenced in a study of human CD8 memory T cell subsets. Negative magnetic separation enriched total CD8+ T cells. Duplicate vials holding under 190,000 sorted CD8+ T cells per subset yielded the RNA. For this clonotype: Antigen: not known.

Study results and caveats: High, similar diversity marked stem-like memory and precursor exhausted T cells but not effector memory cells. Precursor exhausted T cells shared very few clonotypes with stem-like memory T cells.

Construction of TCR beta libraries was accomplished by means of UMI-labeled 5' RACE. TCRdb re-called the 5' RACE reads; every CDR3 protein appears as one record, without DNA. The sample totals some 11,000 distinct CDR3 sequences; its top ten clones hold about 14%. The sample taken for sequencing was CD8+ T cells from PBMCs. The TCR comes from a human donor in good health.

The CDR3 sequence: CASSQARDRAEQYF. V gene TRBV4-1 combines with J gene TRBJ2-7; TCRdb gives TRBD1 as the D gene, but with no DNA this cannot be confirmed. The CDR3 loop spans 14 amino acids. The V gene's germline CDR1 is MGHRA and CDR2 YSYEKL.